Each of the 22 T cell receptor beta chains below was sequenced from the same sample in a study of T cells in Graves' hyperthyroidism and ophthalmopathy. Researchers took RNA transcripts and amplified the TCR beta CDR3 regions from them. The HTBI primer set was used in a first-round RT-PCR of the TCR CDR3. One entry per CDR3 protein, called by TCRdb with MiXCR from the multiplex PCR reads. The sample consists of 92,000 or so distinct CDR3 sequences, under 65% of them appearing once. The sample was blood. The receptors stem from a woman in her forties with Graves' hyperthyroidism.

Turning to this clonotype: No conserved phenylalanine or tryptophan ends this CDR3, so it is likely a read error. The chain combines TRBV2 with TRBJ1-4; no clear D. V lost 5 bases and J 10 bases, leaving 17 bases between the germline ends. Germline CDR1 and CDR2: SNHLY and FYNNEI. This CDR3 is 14 amino acids long. The CDR3 sequence is CASSFGEKGGKLFS. The DNA of the CDR3 is TGTGCCAGCAGTTTCGGGGAAAAGGGCGGAAAACTGTTTTCT.

The table lists this clonotype with many counts. The genes are TRBV7-2 and TRBJ2-5; TRBD2 matches at 11 bases. V shed 6 bases, J shed 5 bases, and the junction held 11 bases outside the gene matches. Germline loops: CDR1 SGHTA, CDR2 FQGNSA. This CDR3 comprises 16 residues. Here the CDR3 reads CASSPPTSGRRETQYF. In nucleotides, the CDR3 is TGTGCCAGCAGTCCCCCCACTAGCGGGAGACGGGAGACCCAGTACTTC.

This clonotype was observed many times. V gene TRBV19 combines with J gene TRBJ1-1, with a possible D match to TRBD1 (6 bases). V was clipped by 5 bases and J by 0 bases, with 16 bases between them. Germline V gene sequence: CDR1 LNHDA, CDR2 SQIVND (reference sequence). The CDR3 has 16 residues. CDR3 loop: CASSDPWTDMNTEAFF. DNA for the CDR3: TGTGCCAGTAGTGACCCCTGGACAGATATGAACACTGAAGCTTTCTTT.

The chain carries TRBV2 and TRBJ1-2, with D maybe TRBD1 (5 bases). Germline V gene lookup returns CDR1 SNHLY and CDR2 FYNNEI. The V gene lost 6 bases and the J gene lost 5 bases, with 16 bases spanning the gap. The CDR3 length is 14 residues. CDR3: CASSLTETEYGYTF. The CDR3 nucleotides are TGTGCCAGCAGCTTGACTGAGACAGAGTATGGCTACACCTTC.

This clonotype appeared many times. V gene TRBV24-1 combines with J gene TRBJ2-3; D gene unclear. V lost 4 bases and J lost 0, with 16 bases in between. The CDR3 consists of 17 residues. CDR1 and CDR2 (germline): KGHDR, SFDVKD. CDR3 DNA sequence: TGTGCCACCAGTGACGTCACAAGTAGCACTAGCACAGATACGCAGTATTTT. This gives the protein CATSDVTSSTSTDTQYF.

This clonotype has a handful of counts. This rearrangement joins TRBV7-2 to TRBJ1-1; D perhaps matches TRBD1 (5 bases). CDR1 and CDR2 from the germline V gene are SGHTA and FQGNSA. Trimming cost V 11 bases and J 1 base, with 23 bases left between them. The CDR3 has 16 amino acids. The CDR3 sequence: CAWSARGRGSNTEAFF. CDR3 DNA sequence: TGTGCCTGGAGTGCCCGGGGGAGAGGGTCGAACACTGAAGCTTTCTTT.

The V gene is TRBV10-3, the J gene TRBJ2-5, with 12 bases matching TRBD2. There are 16 residues in the CDR3. Germline CDR1 is ENHRY and CDR2 is SYGVKD. V shed 4 bases, J shed 2 bases, and the junction held 5 bases outside the gene matches. The CDR3 DNA reads TGTGCCATCAGTGCCGTACTAGCGGGAGGACAAGAGACCCAGTACTTC. Translating gives CAISAVLAGGQETQYF.

Many counts were recorded for this clonotype. The chain recombines TRBV14 with TRBJ1-1, with D uncertain. CDR1 SGHDN and CDR2 FVKESK come from the germline V gene. The CDR3 runs 14 residues. The germline V and J ends were trimmed by 3 bases and 4 bases, with 12 bases remaining between them. The CDR3 sequence is CASSQGPYLTEAFF. CDR3 nucleotides: TGTGCCAGCAGCCAGGGCCCTTACCTCACTGAAGCTTTCTTT.

The chain joins TRBV5-4 to TRBJ2-2; D possibly corresponds to TRBD2 (6 bases). Trimming removed 2 bases from V and 1 base from J, with 9 bases in between. The CDR3 is 15 amino acids. CDR1 is SGHNT, CDR2 YYREEE, per germline (reference sequence). As DNA, the CDR3 is TGTGCCAGCAGCTTTAGCGGATGGAACACCGGGGAGCTGTTTTTT. It specifies CASSFSGWNTGELFF.

A word on this clonotype: Because the CDR3 is missing its conserved closing phenylalanine or tryptophan, this is likely a read error. This sequence joins TRBV29-1 and TRBJ1-3, with D hard to call. The CDR3 runs 14 residues. Germline CDR1 is SQVTM and CDR2 is ANQGSEA. The CDR3 here is CSVVDTNSGNTIYL. Written as DNA, the CDR3 is TGCAGCGTTGTCGACACCAACTCTGGAAACACTATATATCTT.

This clonotype was detected only a few times. Without the conserved terminal phenylalanine or tryptophan, this CDR3 likely stems from a read error. The rearrangement uses TRBV2 and TRBJ2-2; possible D gene TRBD2, 5 bases. The CDR3 is made up of 13 amino acids. Germline V gene data show CDR1 as SNHLY and CDR2 as FYNNEI. V was trimmed by 5 bases and J by 6 bases, leaving 10 bases between them. The CDR3 DNA sequence: TGTGCCAGCAGTTTCGGGAAGGCCGGGGAGCTGTTTCTT. It translates to CASSFGKAGELFL.

A note on this clonotype: Given a much more abundant clone one base away, this may be a read error. The chain carries TRBV6-6 and TRBJ2-5; D perhaps matches TRBD2 (5 bases). The germline V and J ends were trimmed by 9 bases and 5 bases, with 25 bases remaining between them. The germline CDR1 and CDR2 sequences are MNHNY and SVGAGI (reference sequence). The CDR3 length is 16 residues. The CDR3 DNA reads TGTGCCAGTTCTGGGGTAAGGCCCTCCCGGAGGGAGACCCAGTACTTC. Amino acid sequence: CASSGVRPSRRETQYF.

In this sample, this clonotype turned up once. A read error may account for a junction end that differs from germline. The chain couples TRBV5-3 to TRBJ1-1; D ambiguous. TRBV5-3 is an ORF, with its function uncertain. The CDR3 runs to 14 residues. CDR3 loop: CASSLRSENTEAFF. As DNA, the CDR3 is TGTGCCAGCAGCTTACGCTCGGAGAACACTGAAGCTTTCTTT.

In this sample, this clonotype turned up many times. This chain connects TRBV4-2 to TRBJ2-7; no clear D. The germline V gene has CDR1 LGHNA and CDR2 YNFKEQ. Trimming left V 0 bases short and J 2 bases short, with 5 bases between. This CDR3 spans 13 amino acids. DNA for the CDR3: TGTGCCAGCAGCCAAGATAAGACCTACGAGCAGTACTTC. It yields the protein CASSQDKTYEQYF.

The CDR3 DNA reads TGCAGCGTTGAGGCGGGGCCGCCCAACGTCCTGACTTTC. Translation: CSVEAGPPNVLTF. V and J are TRBV29-1 and TRBJ2-6; tentative D call: TRBD2 (6 bases). The CDR3 runs to 13 residues. V was pared by 3 bases and J by 8 bases, with 11 bases between. CDR1 is SQVTM and CDR2 is ANQGSEA in the germline V gene.

Worth noting for this clonotype: A read error may be the cause here, since a much bigger clone is one base away. The rearrangement links TRBV2 to TRBJ1-1; D not certain. The germline V and J ends were trimmed by 5 bases and 6 bases, with 13 bases remaining between them. CDR1 is SNHLY and CDR2 is FYNNEI in the germline V gene. The CDR3 extends over 13 amino acids. DNA for the CDR3: TGTGCCAGCAGTTACATGGAAGACGCTGAAGCTTTCTTT. This sequence encodes CASSYMEDAEAFF.

The table lists this clonotype with a count of one. The chain carries TRBV9 and TRBJ1-6; D ambiguous. Trimming took off 4 bases at V and 9 bases at J, with 11 bases between the two ends. This CDR3 spans 13 amino acids. Germline V gene lookup returns CDR1 SGDLS and CDR2 YYNGEE. CDR3 sequence reads: CASSRTGSSPLHF. CDR3 coding DNA: TGTGCCAGCAGCCGCACCGGGAGTTCACCCCTCCACTTT.

On this clonotype: Given a much more abundant clone one base away, this may be a read error. V gene TRBV13 combines with J gene TRBJ1-5, with D possibly matching TRBD1 (6 bases). The germline CDR1 and CDR2 sequences are PRHDT and FYEKMQ (reference sequence). The CDR3 contains 14 residues. Deletions cut 5 bases from V and 4 bases from J, with 12 bases between. The CDR3 is CASSPTGGNQPQHF. CDR3 coding DNA: TGTGCCAGCAGCCCGACAGGAGGAAATCAGCCCCAGCATTTT. The full variable domain, rest sourced from reference TRBV13 and TRBJ1-5, is AAGVIQSPRHLIKEKRETATLKCYPIPRHDTVYWYQQGPGQDPQFLISFYEKMQSDKGSIPDRFSAQQFSDYHSELNMSSLELGDSALYFCASSPTGGNQPQHFGDGTRLSIL.

The rearrangement links TRBV29-1 to TRBJ2-7; D may be TRBD1 (6 bases). Looked up from germline, CDR1 is SQVTM and CDR2 is ANQGSEA. The CDR3 loop spans 12 amino acids. Between the trimmed V and J ends, which lost 4 bases and 5 bases, there was a span of 12 bases. The CDR3 loop is CSVGQGIHEQYF. The CDR3 DNA is TGCAGCGTTGGGCAGGGGATCCACGAGCAGTACTTC.

This clonotype was counted many times. V and J are TRBV2 and TRBJ1-5, with TRBD1 as a possible D gene (5 bases). The CDR3 loop spans 14 amino acids. From germline, CDR1 is SNHLY and CDR2 FYNNEI. Deletions cut 6 bases from V and 7 bases from J, with 16 bases between. CDR3 in DNA: TGTGCCAGCAGCTATACCGGGGGGGGACAGCCCCAGCATTTT. Residues: CASSYTGGGQPQHF.

Ten or more counts support this clonotype. This chain connects TRBV20-1 to TRBJ2-5, with 8 bases aligning to TRBD2. The CDR3 covers 13 residues. Trimming removed 6 bases from V and 2 bases from J; junction bases left unmatched: 5. The germline V gene encodes CDR1 DFQATT and CDR2 SNEGSKA (reference sequence). The CDR3 region has the DNA TGCAGTGCCTTAGCGGGGCAACAAGAGACCCAGTACTTC. Amino acids: CSALAGQQETQYF.

Ten or more counts support this clonotype. The V call is TRBV7-2, the J call TRBJ2-7, with TRBD2 matching over 11 bases. Looked up from germline, CDR1 is SGHTA and CDR2 is FQGNSA. With V trimmed by 5 bases and J by 0 bases, 12 bases remained unmatched. The CDR3 contains 18 residues. CDR3 sequence: CASSPDSGLAANSYEQYF. The CDR3 DNA reads as TGTGCCAGCAGCCCCGACTCGGGACTAGCGGCAAACTCCTACGAGCAGTACTTC. Drawing the rest from reference TRBV7-2 and TRBJ2-7, the complete variable domain is GAGVSQSPSNKVTEKGKDVELRCDPISGHTALYWYRQSLGQGLEFLIYFQGNSAPDKSGLPSDRFSAERTGGSVSTLTIQRTQQEDSAVYLCASSPDSGLAANSYEQYFGPGTRLTVT.